Shown below are 19 T cell receptor beta chains from a single sample sequenced in a study of blood T cells in healthy people across ages. PCR was performed a second time for roughly 7 to 11 cycles using a sample-barcoded 5' primer and a J-beta primer mix. TCRdb analysed the 5' RACE reads with MiXCR anew, one entry per CDR3 protein. This sample has 800,000 or so distinct CDR3 sequences, with roughly 25% found just once. This sample also belongs to another study, concerning T cells of mothers and their children.

Material for sequencing was blood. The receptors come from a boy younger than 18 in good health.

This clonotype was counted ten times or more. The chain carries TRBV29-1 and TRBJ2-5; 7 bases match TRBD2. The CDR3 extends over 12 amino acids. The germline V gene encodes CDR1 SQVTM and CDR2 ANQGSEA. The V gene end was trimmed by 8 bases and the J gene end by 7 bases; junction bases not matched to a gene: 10. CDR3 in DNA: TGCAGCCTCCCGGGTCCGGGGGGGACCCAGTACTTC. Amino acid sequence: CSLPGPGGTQYF. Looking up the rest from reference TRBV29-1 and TRBJ2-5 gives the full variable domain: SAVISQKPSRDICQRGTSLTIQCQVDSQVTMMFWYRQQPGQSLTLIATANQGSEATYESGFVIDKFPISRPNLTFSTLTVSNMSPEDSSIYLCSLPGPGGTQYFGPGTRLLVL.

This clonotype has more than one count but fewer than ten. The junction shows a germline mismatch at one end, possibly a read error. The chain carries TRBV20-1 and TRBJ1-1, with D possibly matching TRBD1 (5 bases). The length of the CDR3 is 10 residues. Germline CDR1 and CDR2: DFQATT and SNEGSKA (reference sequence). This chain's CDR3 is CSASTTQGSF. CDR3 bases: TGCAGTGCCTCTACTACGCAGGGTTCCTTT.

This clonotype was picked up a small number of times. This rearrangement joins TRBV9 to TRBJ2-5, with D possibly TRBD2 on 5 matching bases. The V end lost 2 bases, the J end lost 2 bases, and 7 bases lay between the germline ends. The CDR3 extends over 13 amino acids. The V gene's germline CDR1 is SGDLS and CDR2 YYNGEE. Here the CDR3 reads CASSVAGQETQYF. The CDR3 DNA follows: TGTGCCAGCAGCGTGGCGGGTCAAGAGACCCAGTACTTC.

This clonotype was detected a few times. The genes are TRBV4-3 and TRBJ2-2; D is uncertain. CDR3 length: 12 amino acids. V was pared by 6 bases and J by 3 bases, with 5 bases between. Germline V gene data show CDR1 as LGHNA and CDR2 as YSLEER. This chain's CDR3 is CASRGYTGELFF. CDR3 DNA sequence: TGCGCCAGCAGGGGATACACCGGGGAGCTGTTTTTT.

The chain employs TRBV28 and TRBJ1-5; tentatively, D is TRBD1 (6 bases). This CDR3 is built from 15 residues. Trimming stripped 7 bases from V and 0 bases from J, with 13 bases between. CDR1 is MDHEN, CDR2 SYDVKM, per germline. The DNA of the CDR3 is TGTGCCAGCACAGGGGCCGTCTATAGCAATCAGCCCCAGCATTTT. As protein: CASTGAVYSNQPQHF.

This chain joins TRBV29-1 and TRBJ1-1, with D possibly matching TRBD1 (6 bases). Trimming stripped 6 bases from V and 1 base from J, with 12 bases between. Germline V lookup: CDR1 SQVTM, CDR2 ANQGSEA. The CDR3 spans 13 residues. The CDR3 nucleotides are TGCAGCGTCGAGGACAGTGCGAACACTGAAGCTTTCTTT. It translates to CSVEDSANTEAFF.

J is TRBJ2-7 and V is TRBV12-3 or TRBV12-4; 7 bases align to TRBD1. CDR3 length: 15 amino acids. J gave up 3 bases and V 5 bases, and 10 bases lay outside the gene matches. CDR3 residues: CASSREGGAGYEQYF. The CDR3, as DNA: TGTGCCAGCAGTCGCGAAGGGGGCGCAGGCTACGAGCAGTACTTC.

V and J are TRBV5-1 and TRBJ2-7, with TRBD1 matching over 7 bases. The V gene's germline CDR1 is SGHRS and CDR2 YFSETQ. The CDR3 runs to 13 residues. With V trimmed by 4 bases and J by 3 bases, 4 bases remained unmatched. In nucleotides, the CDR3 is TGCGCCAGCAGCGACAGGGTCAACTACGAGCAGTACTTC. Protein product: CASSDRVNYEQYF.

The chain couples TRBV7-8 to TRBJ2-7; TRBD1 matches at 7 bases. Germline V gene lookup returns CDR1 SGHVS and CDR2 FQNEAQ. The CDR3 consists of 17 residues. V was pared by 2 bases and J by 5 bases, with 15 bases of the junction left unmatched. The CDR3 bases are TGTGCCAGCAGCTTATGGGATCGACAGGGAAGTCTCCACGAGCAGTACTTC. This codes for CASSLWDRQGSLHEQYF.

J is TRBJ2-3 and V is TRBV7-2, with D perhaps TRBD2 (6 bases). Germline loops: CDR1 SGHTA, CDR2 FQGNSA. V was trimmed by 6 bases and J by 0 bases, leaving 13 bases between them. This CDR3 contains 15 residues. The CDR3 reads CASRPRGSSTDTQYF. The DNA for the CDR3 is TGTGCCAGCAGACCCCGGGGGTCTAGCACAGATACGCAGTATTTT. Combining the CDR3 with reference TRBV7-2 and TRBJ2-3 gives the whole variable domain GAGVSQSPSNKVTEKGKDVELRCDPISGHTALYWYRQSLGQGLEFLIYFQGNSAPDKSGLPSDRFSAERTGGSVSTLTIQRTQQEDSAVYLCASRPRGSSTDTQYFGPGTRLTVL.

This clonotype was observed a handful of times. The genes are TRBV6-6 and TRBJ1-6; maybe TRBD1 (6 bases). The CDR3 totals 14 residues. Trimming removed 4 bases from V and 11 bases from J, with 15 bases in between. The germline V gene encodes CDR1 MNHNY and CDR2 SVGAGI (reference sequence). The CDR3 here is CASSSYRVFPPLHF. For the CDR3, the DNA is TGTGCCAGCAGTTCATACAGGGTTTTTCCACCCCTCCACTTT.

This clonotype was counted a few times. The CDR3 DNA follows: TGCACCGTGCGGGCTAGCACAGATACGCAGTATTTT. This codes for CTVRASTDTQYF. V gene TRBV29-1 combines with J gene TRBJ2-3; TRBD2 is a possible D gene (5 bases). This CDR3 spans 12 amino acids. CDR1 is SQVTM and CDR2 is ANQGSEA in the germline V gene.

This clonotype has only a few counts. This chain's CDR3 is CASTSLWGRNYEQYF. The CDR3 coding sequence is TGTGCCAGCACCTCACTTTGGGGGAGGAATTACGAGCAGTACTTC. This chain connects TRBV5-5 to TRBJ2-7; TRBD2 might be the D (6 bases). Deletions cut 6 bases from V and 4 bases from J, with 20 bases between. The germline gives CDR1 SGHKS, CDR2 YYEKEE (reference sequence). This CDR3 spans 15 amino acids.

V usage is TRBV30 and J usage is TRBJ2-4, with D perhaps TRBD1 or TRBD2 (5 bases each). The germline CDR1 and CDR2 sequences are GTSNPN and SVGIG (reference sequence). V was trimmed by 8 bases and J by 0 bases, leaving 14 bases between them. The CDR3 covers 14 residues. This CDR3 is CAGDGGGAKNIQYF. For the CDR3, the DNA is TGTGCCGGGGACGGTGGGGGAGCCAAAAACATTCAGTACTTC.

The V and J genes are TRBV4-3 and TRBJ1-3, with a weak D call TRBD1 (5 bases). The CDR3 runs to 17 residues. The V gene lost 3 bases and the J gene lost 1 base, with 16 bases spanning the gap. Germline lookup yields CDR1 LGHNA and CDR2 YSLEER. The chain's CDR3 is CASSHRIDQGSGNTIYF. CDR3 DNA sequence: TGCGCCAGCAGCCACCGCATCGACCAGGGTTCTGGAAACACCATATATTTT.

This clonotype has just a few counts. The rearrangement joins TRBV6-2 or TRBV6-3 to TRBJ2-3, with 13 bases identical to TRBD2. CDR3 length equals 18 residues. V shed 4 bases and J 1 base; nucleotides not matched to a gene: 8. Germline loops: CDR1 MNHEY, CDR2 SVGEGT. The CDR3 DNA reads TGTGCCAGCAGTTCCACTAGCGGGAGGGCCCTCGGCACAGATACGCAGTATTTT. Translated: CASSSTSGRALGTDTQYF.

The chain recombines TRBV12-3 or TRBV12-4 with TRBJ2-7; D is possibly TRBD1 (5 bases). This CDR3 contains 16 residues. Trimming shortened V by 0 bases and J by 3 bases, and 15 bases separated the two germline ends. The CDR3 coding sequence is TGTGCCAGCAGTTTAGCGTCGGCAGGGTCCCTCTACGAGCAGTACTTC. Protein sequence: CASSLASAGSLYEQYF.

Only a few counts were recorded for this clonotype. The chain uses TRBV30 and TRBJ1-1; D remains ambiguous. The CDR3 sequence is 12 residues long. V lost 7 bases, J lost 3 bases, and 12 bases lay in between. The germline gives CDR1 GTSNPN, CDR2 SVGIG (reference sequence). This CDR3 reads CASKQRDTEAFF. In DNA, the CDR3 is TGTGCCTCAAAACAAAGGGACACTGAAGCTTTCTTT. Based on the CDR3 plus reference TRBV30 and TRBJ1-1, the full variable domain is SQTIHQWPATLVQPVGSPLSLECTVEGTSNPNLYWYRQAAGRGLQLLFYSVGIGQISSEVPQNLSASRPQDRQFILSSKKLLLSDSGFYLCASKQRDTEAFFGQGTRLTVV.

This clonotype was seen a single time. The chain joins TRBV27 to TRBJ2-5; D remains ambiguous. V shed 4 bases and J shed 11 bases, with 17 bases lying between them. Germline values: CDR1 MNHEY, CDR2 SMNVEV (reference sequence). The CDR3 has 13 amino acids. For the CDR3, the DNA is TGTGCCAGCAGTTCCACACGGGCTCGAGAGCAGTACTTC. Translation: CASSSTRAREQYF.